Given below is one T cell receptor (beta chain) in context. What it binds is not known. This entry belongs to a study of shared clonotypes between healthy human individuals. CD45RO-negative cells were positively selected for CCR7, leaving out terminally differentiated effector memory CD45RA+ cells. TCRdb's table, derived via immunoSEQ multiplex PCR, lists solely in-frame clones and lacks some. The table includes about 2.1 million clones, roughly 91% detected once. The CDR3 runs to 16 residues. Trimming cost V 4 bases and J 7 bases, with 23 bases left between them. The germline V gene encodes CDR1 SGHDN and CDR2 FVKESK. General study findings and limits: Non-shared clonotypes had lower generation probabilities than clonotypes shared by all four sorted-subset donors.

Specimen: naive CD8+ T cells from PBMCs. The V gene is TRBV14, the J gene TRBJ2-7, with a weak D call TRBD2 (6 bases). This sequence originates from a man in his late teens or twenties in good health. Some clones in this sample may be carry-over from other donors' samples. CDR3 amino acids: CASSRYQTRDSLEQYF. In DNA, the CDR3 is TGTGCCAGCAGCCGGTACCAGACTAGGGACTCCCTGGAGCAGTACTTC.